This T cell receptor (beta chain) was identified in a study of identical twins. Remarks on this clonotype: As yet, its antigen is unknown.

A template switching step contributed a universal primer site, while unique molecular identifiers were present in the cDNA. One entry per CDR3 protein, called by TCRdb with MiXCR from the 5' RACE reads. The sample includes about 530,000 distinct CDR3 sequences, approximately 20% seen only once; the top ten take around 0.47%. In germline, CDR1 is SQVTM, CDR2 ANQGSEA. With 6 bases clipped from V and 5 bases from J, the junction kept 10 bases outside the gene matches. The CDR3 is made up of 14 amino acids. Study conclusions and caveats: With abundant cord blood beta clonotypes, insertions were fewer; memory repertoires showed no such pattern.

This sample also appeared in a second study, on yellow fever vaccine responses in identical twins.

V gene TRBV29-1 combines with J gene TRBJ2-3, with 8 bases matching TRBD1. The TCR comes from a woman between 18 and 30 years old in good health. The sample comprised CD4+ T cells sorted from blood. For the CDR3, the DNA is TGCAGCGTGGGAGGACAGGGACTGGGAGATACGCAGTATTTT. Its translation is CSVGGQGLGDTQYF.